This T cell receptor beta chain was documented in a study of T-cell reconstitution after alpha-beta-depleted transplantation in children. This clonotype showed up just a few times. The CDR3 is made up of 16 amino acids. V was trimmed by 0 bases and J by 0 bases, leaving 9 bases between them. CDR1 LGHDT and CDR2 YNNKEL come from the germline V gene (reference sequence). Unique molecular identifiers were incorporated into the prepared TCRbeta library. A single record per CDR3 protein comes from TCRdb applying MiXCR to the PCR reads. Altogether roughly 350,000 distinct CDR3 sequences are present, about 9.3% being singletons, with the ten largest covering 2.4%.

The source was PBMCs from the stem cell graft donor, collected from the stem cell graft. The receptor was derived from a human donor who donated a stem cell graft to a child with acute lymphoblastic leukemia. The chain links TRBV3-1 to TRBJ1-5; D unclear. The CDR3 sequence is CASSQDPVYSNQPQHF. The DNA for the CDR3 is TGTGCCAGCAGCCAAGACCCAGTTTATAGCAATCAGCCCCAGCATTTT.